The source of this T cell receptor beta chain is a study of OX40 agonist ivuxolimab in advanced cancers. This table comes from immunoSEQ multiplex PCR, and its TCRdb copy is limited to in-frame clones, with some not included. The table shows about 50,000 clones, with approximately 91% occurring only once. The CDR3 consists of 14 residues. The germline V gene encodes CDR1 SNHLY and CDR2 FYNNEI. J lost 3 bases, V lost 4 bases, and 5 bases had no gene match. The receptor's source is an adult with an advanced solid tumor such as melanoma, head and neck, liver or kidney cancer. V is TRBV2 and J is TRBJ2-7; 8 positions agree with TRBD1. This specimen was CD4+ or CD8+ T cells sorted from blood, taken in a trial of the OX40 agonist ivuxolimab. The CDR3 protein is CASSAADRDYEQYF. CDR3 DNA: TGTGCCAGCAGTGCCGCGGACAGGGACTACGAGCAGTACTTC.